Listed here are 18 T cell receptor beta chains from one sample, sequenced in a study of cytomegalovirus exposure and HLA in healthy donors. Repertoires were generated with immunoSEQ multiplex PCR, while TCRdb's copy carries only in-frame clones and drops some. Among 150,000 to 200,000 clones listed, 87% were seen once. The sample was PBMCs. All receptors derive from a woman aged 30 to 39 in good health and CMV-seronegative.

V is TRBV9 and J is TRBJ2-3, with 12 bases matching TRBD2. The CDR3 extends over 15 amino acids. The V and J ends lost 4 bases and 5 bases, in that order; junction bases with no gene match: 5. Germline CDR1 reads SGDLS; CDR2 reads YYNGEE. The CDR3 coding sequence is TGTGCCAGCAGCCAGCTAGCGGGGGGGCAAGATACGCAGTATTTT. Residues: CASSQLAGGQDTQYF. Supplemented by reference TRBV9 and TRBJ2-3, the full variable domain reads DSGVTQTPKHLITATGQRVTLRCSPRSGDLSVYWYQQSLDQGLQFLIQYYNGEERAKGNILERFSAQQFPDLHSELNLSSLELGDSALYFCASSQLAGGQDTQYFGPGTRLTVL.

The chain has TRBV5-4 and TRBJ2-7; 9 bases line up with TRBD1. Unmatched junction bases numbered 11, after V lost 0 bases and J lost 4 bases. Germline V CDR1 and CDR2: SGHNT, YYREEE (reference sequence). The CDR3 is 17 amino acids. The DNA for the CDR3 is TGTGCCAGCAGCTTGGGGCCTGCTACAGGGGGCGAGTACGAGCAGTACTTC. Translated: CASSLGPATGGEYEQYF.

This sequence joins TRBV2 and TRBJ2-3; 7 nucleotides line up with TRBD2. The V and J ends lost 0 bases and 1 base, in that order; junction bases with no gene match: 13. The CDR3 sequence is 19 residues long. Germline-derived CDR1 and CDR2 are SNHLY and FYNNEI. Written as DNA, the CDR3 is TGTGCCAGCAGTGAAGCGGAGTGGGGGAAGCGGGGCGGCACAGATACGCAGTATTTT. This encodes CASSEAEWGKRGGTDTQYF.

This chain connects TRBV9 to TRBJ2-3; TRBD2 agrees at 11 bases. V lost 2 bases, J lost 5 bases, and 7 bases stayed unmatched. Germline CDR1 and CDR2: SGDLS and YYNGEE. The CDR3 is made up of 16 amino acids. The CDR3 bases are TGTGCCAGCAGCGTCATAGCGGGGGGGCCTCGAGATACGCAGTATTTT. This gives the protein CASSVIAGGPRDTQYF.

The rearrangement uses TRBV6-5 and TRBJ1-3, with TRBD1 identical over 8 bases. Trimming removed 6 bases from V and 2 bases from J; junction bases left unmatched: 6. Germline assignment: CDR1 MNHEY and CDR2 SVGAGI. The CDR3 has 15 residues. This CDR3 is CASSRGTGPGNTIYF. The CDR3 DNA follows: TGTGCCAGCAGCCGTGGGACAGGTCCTGGAAACACCATATATTTT.

The V gene is TRBV19, the J gene TRBJ1-6; 7 nucleotides agree with TRBD1. The CDR3 consists of 15 residues. The germline V gene has CDR1 LNHDA and CDR2 SQIVND (reference sequence). The trim removed 5 bases at V and 6 bases at J, leaving 7 bases unmatched. CDR3 amino acids: CASSYRRDSNSPLHF. In nucleotides, the CDR3 is TGTGCCAGTAGTTACCGCCGGGACAGTAATTCACCCCTCCACTTT.

This chain connects TRBV5-6 to TRBJ1-2; D is undetermined. Looked up from germline, CDR1 is SGHDT and CDR2 is YYEEEE. The CDR3 consists of 14 residues. Trimming cost V 0 bases and J 5 bases, with 11 bases left between them. CDR3 in amino acids: CASSLESVSYGYTF. In DNA form, the CDR3 reads TGTGCCAGCAGCTTGGAATCCGTTAGTTATGGCTACACCTTC.

This clone was seen a few times. The CDR3 DNA sequence: TGTGCCAGCAGCCACGGGGTTTTGGACGAGCAGTACTTC. This codes for CASSHGVLDEQYF. This sequence joins TRBV7-9 and TRBJ2-7, with D perhaps matching TRBD2 (5 bases). The CDR3 runs to 13 residues. Trimming stripped 5 bases from V and 5 bases from J, with 13 bases between. Germline CDR1 is SEHNR and CDR2 is FQNEAQ (reference sequence). Full variable domain (outside the CDR3, taken from reference TRBV7-9 and TRBJ2-7): DTGVSQNPRHKITKRGQNVTFRCDPISEHNRLYWYRQTLGQGPEFLTYFQNEAQLEKSRLLSDRFSAERPKGSFSTLEIQRTEQGDSAMYLCASSHGVLDEQYFGPGTRLTVT.

The chain combines TRBV5-6 with TRBJ1-1; a weak D match, TRBD1 (5 bases). V shed 5 bases and J shed 3 bases, with 17 bases lying between them. Germline CDR1 and CDR2: SGHDT and YYEEEE. This CDR3 is built from 15 residues. The CDR3 loop reads CASRDAGSGHTEAFF. CDR3 nucleotide sequence: TGTGCCAGCAGAGACGCAGGGTCTGGGCACACTGAAGCTTTCTTT.

This chain links TRBV19 with TRBJ1-1; no reliable D call. The length of the CDR3 is 14 residues. Germline CDR1 reads LNHDA; CDR2 reads SQIVND (reference sequence). The V and J ends lost 1 base and 1 base respectively, with 7 bases between them. CDR3: CASSIVEGNTEAFF. The DNA for the CDR3 is TGTGCCAGTAGTATAGTTGAGGGGAACACTGAAGCTTTCTTT.

The V and J genes are TRBV5-1 and TRBJ2-5, with 10 bases identical to TRBD2. This CDR3 is 16 amino acids long. Unmatched junction bases numbered 5, after V lost 1 base and J lost 2 bases. CDR1 is SGHRS and CDR2 is YFSETQ in the germline V gene. This CDR3 is CASSLQLAGEQETQYF. CDR3 DNA: TGCGCCAGCAGCTTGCAGCTAGCGGGGGAACAAGAGACCCAGTACTTC.

In this sample, this clone turned up once. V is TRBV5-4 and J is TRBJ1-6; unclear D gene. The V gene lost 2 bases and the J gene lost 7 bases, with 10 bases spanning the gap. Germline assignment: CDR1 SGHNT and CDR2 YYREEE (reference sequence). This CDR3 has 14 amino acids. The CDR3 DNA follows: TGTGCCAGCAGCTTATTTAGCCGAAATTCACCCCTCCACTTT. Its translation is CASSLFSRNSPLHF.

This clone has only a few counts. The chain combines TRBV5-1 with TRBJ2-7; no clear D. This CDR3 region has 13 residues. Germline V gene sequence: CDR1 SGHRS, CDR2 YFSETQ. V was cut by 3 bases and J by 6 bases, with 13 bases left in between. The CDR3 coding sequence is TGCGCCAGCAGCTACGGGTCCCCGGGCGAGCAGTACTTC. Amino acids: CASSYGSPGEQYF.

This sequence joins TRBV5-1 and TRBJ1-2; 7 bases are a match to TRBD1. Germline CDR1 and CDR2: SGHRS and YFSETQ. The CDR3 sequence is 14 residues long. Trimming took 0 bases from V and 2 from J; bases not matched to a gene: 1. The CDR3 sequence is CASSLGTGNYGYTF. DNA of the CDR3: TGCGCCAGCAGCTTGGGGACAGGAAACTATGGCTACACCTTC. The full variable domain, rest sourced from reference TRBV5-1 and TRBJ1-2, is KAGVTQTPRYLIKTRGQQVTLSCSPISGHRSVSWYQQTPGQGLQFLFEYFSETQRNKGNFPGRFSGRQFSNSRSEMNVSTLELGDSALYLCASSLGTGNYGYTFGSGTRLTVV.

The chain uses TRBV7-8 and TRBJ2-7, with 8 bases lining up with TRBD2. The V segment lost 2 bases and the J segment 6 bases; nucleotides outside the gene matches: 18. Germline CDR1 reads SGHVS; CDR2 reads FQNEAQ. The CDR3 sequence is 18 residues long. The CDR3 sequence is CASSLRPPGGPYMGEQYF. The CDR3 DNA is TGTGCCAGCAGCTTAAGACCCCCGGGGGGGCCTTATATGGGCGAGCAGTACTTC.

The V gene is TRBV12-5, the J gene TRBJ1-1; no clear D gene. Per the germline V gene, CDR1 is LGHNT and CDR2 is FRNRAP. The CDR3 runs 12 residues. Trimming shortened V by 6 bases and J by 1 base, and 6 bases separated the two germline ends. The CDR3 nucleotides read TGTGCTAGTGGACTAGCGAACACTGAAGCTTTCTTT. Translation gives CASGLANTEAFF.

This rearrangement joins TRBV18 to TRBJ1-6; 9 bases match TRBD1. From germline, CDR1 is KGHSH and CDR2 LQKENI. This CDR3 has 17 residues. Losses at the gene ends were 4 bases for V and 3 bases for J; bases not matched to a gene: 7. In DNA form, the CDR3 reads TGTGCCAGCTCACAAGGACAGGGGATTTTCTATAATTCACCCCTCCACTTT. Its protein is CASSQGQGIFYNSPLHF.

The chain carries TRBV7-6 and TRBJ1-3; D remains ambiguous. Germline V gene sequence: CDR1 SGHVS, CDR2 FNYEAQ. V was pared by 5 bases and J by 0 bases, with 8 bases between. The CDR3 is 14 amino acids. CDR3 nucleotide sequence: TGTGCCAGCAGCCTTGGCAGCTCTGGAAACACCATATATTTT. It translates to CASSLGSSGNTIYF.